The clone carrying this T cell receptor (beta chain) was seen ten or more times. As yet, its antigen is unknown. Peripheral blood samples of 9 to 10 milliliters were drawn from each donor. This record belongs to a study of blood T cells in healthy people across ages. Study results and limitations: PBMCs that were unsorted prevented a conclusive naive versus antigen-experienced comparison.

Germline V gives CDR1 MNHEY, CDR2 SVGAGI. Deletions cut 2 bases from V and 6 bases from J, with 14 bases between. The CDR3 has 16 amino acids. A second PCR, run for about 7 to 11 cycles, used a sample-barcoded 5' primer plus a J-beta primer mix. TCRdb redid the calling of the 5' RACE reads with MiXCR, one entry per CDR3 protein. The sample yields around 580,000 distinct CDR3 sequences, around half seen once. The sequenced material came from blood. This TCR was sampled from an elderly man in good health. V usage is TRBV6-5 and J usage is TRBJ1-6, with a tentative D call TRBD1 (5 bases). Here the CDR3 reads CASSYGFRGSNSPLHF. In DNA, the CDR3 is TGTGCCAGCAGTTACGGGTTTAGGGGTAGTAATTCACCCCTCCACTTT.